These 21 T cell receptor beta chains originate from one sample sequenced in a study of T cells after yellow fever vaccination. In TCRdb, the 5' RACE reads were re-called with MiXCR into one record per CDR3 protein. The sample shows 300,000 to 350,000 distinct CDR3 sequences, roughly 8.4% of them seen only once. This material consisted of PBMCs, taken roughly seven weeks after the first yellow fever vaccination. The receptors here all came from a man aged 18 to 29 who received the YFV17D yellow fever vaccine.

This clonotype was detected ten times or more. The V call is TRBV29-1, the J call TRBJ1-1, with 7 bases that match TRBD1. The germline CDR1 and CDR2 sequences are SQVTM and ANQGSEA. The V and J ends lost 4 bases and 2 bases, in that order; junction bases with no gene match: 7. This CDR3 region has 14 residues. This chain's CDR3 is CSVGETGPNTEAFF. The CDR3, as DNA: TGCAGCGTTGGCGAGACAGGGCCTAACACTGAAGCTTTCTTT. Drawing the rest from reference TRBV29-1 and TRBJ1-1, the complete variable domain is SAVISQKPSRDICQRGTSLTIQCQVDSQVTMMFWYRQQPGQSLTLIATANQGSEATYESGFVIDKFPISRPNLTFSTLTVSNMSPEDSSIYLCSVGETGPNTEAFFGQGTRLTVV.

The CDR3 region is CASSLVPPGAYNEQFF. In nucleotides, the CDR3 is TGCGCCAGCAGCTTGGTCCCTCCGGGTGCCTACAATGAGCAGTTCTTC. This chain connects TRBV5-1 to TRBJ2-1; D uncertain. The CDR3 length is 16 residues. Germline loops: CDR1 SGHRS, CDR2 YFSETQ. The V end was cut by 0 bases, the J end by 2 bases, with 12 bases between.

The chain combines TRBV5-1 with TRBJ2-7; 10 bases fit TRBD1. V shed 0 bases, J shed 5 bases, and the junction held 5 bases outside the gene matches. The CDR3 spans 15 residues. The V gene's germline CDR1 is SGHRS and CDR2 YFSETQ. CDR3 residues: CASSLGDRGSDEQYF. In DNA, the CDR3 is TGCGCCAGCAGCTTGGGGGACAGGGGATCAGACGAGCAGTACTTC.

The J gene is TRBJ2-3, the V gene TRBV5-1; 8 positions match TRBD2. With 2 bases clipped from V and 7 bases from J, the junction kept 12 bases outside the gene matches. The CDR3 covers 16 residues. CDR1 is SGHRS and CDR2 is YFSETQ in the germline V gene. The CDR3 DNA is TGCGCCAGCAGCTTTGTAGTCGGGGGGGCATCAAATACGCAGTATTTT. This codes for CASSFVVGGASNTQYF.

The CDR3, as DNA: TGTGCCAGCAGCTTAGCGCGGGGGCGAGGCGGTGATACGCAGTATTTT. This codes for CASSLARGRGGDTQYF. The V and J genes are TRBV7-2 and TRBJ2-3; a weak D match, TRBD2 (7 bases). V shed 0 bases and J shed 6 bases, with 16 bases lying between them. CDR1 and CDR2 from the germline V gene are SGHTA and FQGNSA. The CDR3 has 16 residues.

In this sample, this clonotype turned up a few times. For the CDR3, the DNA is TGTGCCAGCGGTCAGCCCCAGCATTTT. It specifies CASGQPQHF. V and J are TRBV28 and TRBJ1-5; D unclear. CDR1 is MDHEN, CDR2 SYDVKM, per germline. CDR3 size: 9 residues. V lost 8 bases and J lost 6, with 2 bases in between.

In this sample, this clonotype turned up a few times. The chain links TRBV6-1 to TRBJ2-5; D is unclear. The CDR3 spans 14 residues. Germline V lookup: CDR1 MNHNS, CDR2 SASEGT. V lost 7 bases to trimming and J lost 7 bases, with 19 bases between them. The CDR3 DNA sequence: TGTGCCAGCATGGGGTTGCTGGATGTAGGGACCCAGTACTTC. This translates into CASMGLLDVGTQYF.

This clonotype was counted a few times. The chain links TRBV5-1 to TRBJ2-2; 7 nucleotides agree with TRBD1. The V and J ends lost 4 bases and 4 bases, in that order; junction bases with no gene match: 10. The CDR3 extends over 16 amino acids. CDR1 and CDR2 (germline): SGHRS, YFSETQ. The chain's CDR3 is CASSPDRVIITGELFF. CDR3 in DNA: TGCGCCAGCAGCCCCGACAGGGTGATCATCACCGGGGAGCTGTTTTTT. Supplemented by reference TRBV5-1 and TRBJ2-2, the full variable domain reads KAGVTQTPRYLIKTRGQQVTLSCSPISGHRSVSWYQQTPGQGLQFLFEYFSETQRNKGNFPGRFSGRQFSNSRSEMNVSTLELGDSALYLCASSPDRVIITGELFFGEGSRLTVL.

The genes are TRBV3-1 and TRBJ2-3; the match to TRBD2 covers 13 bases. CDR1 LGHDT and CDR2 YNNKEL come from the germline V gene (reference sequence). Germline trimming cut 2 bases from V and 0 bases from J; bases unmatched to any gene: 8. CDR3 length: 19 residues. The CDR3 spells CASSQRPTSGGDSTDTQYF. The CDR3 DNA reads as TGTGCCAGCAGCCAACGCCCAACTAGCGGGGGGGATAGCACAGATACGCAGTATTTT.

This clonotype was observed a few times. The chain links TRBV5-1 to TRBJ2-1; 11 bases agree with TRBD2. CDR1 SGHRS and CDR2 YFSETQ come from the germline V gene. V trimming: 2 bases; J trimming: 7 bases; junction bases outside the gene matches: 8. CDR3 length equals 16 residues. Written as DNA, the CDR3 is TGCGCCAGCAGCTTCCTTAGCGGGGGGGCTTTAAATGAGCAGTTCTTC. It translates to CASSFLSGGALNEQFF.

In its sample, this clonotype was seen a few times. The chain has TRBV10-3 and TRBJ2-3; perhaps TRBD1 as D (6 bases). CDR3 length: 13 residues. In germline, CDR1 is ENHRY, CDR2 SYGVKD. Trimming took off 11 bases at V and 0 bases at J, with 12 bases between the two ends. CDR3 loop: CAHAGDSTDTQYF. The CDR3 bases are TGTGCCCACGCAGGGGACAGCACAGATACGCAGTATTTT.

This chain links TRBV24-1 with TRBJ1-5; D unresolved. The V gene's germline CDR1 is KGHDR and CDR2 SFDVKD. Trimming stripped 0 bases from V and 4 bases from J, with 6 bases between. The CDR3 sequence is 14 residues long. CDR3 residues: CATSDLHMNQPQHF. The DNA of the CDR3 is TGTGCCACCAGTGATTTGCACATGAATCAGCCCCAGCATTTT.

V and J are TRBV4-2 and TRBJ2-2; 7 bases are a match to TRBD1. The V gene end was trimmed by 0 bases and the J gene end by 6 bases; junction bases not matched to a gene: 4. From germline, CDR1 is LGHNA and CDR2 YNFKEQ. There are 15 residues in the CDR3. CDR3 amino acids: CASSQEEGAAGELFF. The CDR3 DNA is TGTGCCAGCAGCCAAGAAGAGGGGGCAGCCGGGGAGCTGTTTTTT.

This clonotype has just a few counts. In nucleotides, the CDR3 is TGCGCCAGCAGCTTTGGACTAGCATTCTCCTACGAGCAGTACTTC. It translates to CASSFGLAFSYEQYF. V gene TRBV5-1 combines with J gene TRBJ2-7, with 8 bases matching TRBD2. The CDR3 has 15 amino acids. Losses at the gene ends were 2 bases for V and 0 bases for J; bases not matched to a gene: 4. Germline CDR1 and CDR2: SGHRS and YFSETQ.

This clonotype was observed a handful of times. V is TRBV6-2 or TRBV6-3 and J is TRBJ2-3; D might be TRBD1 or TRBD2, each matching 5 bases. The length of the CDR3 is 13 residues. V was cut by 5 bases and J by 6 bases, with 12 bases left in between. The germline CDR1 and CDR2 sequences are MNHEY and SVGEGT. In DNA, the CDR3 is TGTGCCAGCAGTGATCCGGGGCGGGATACGCAGTATTTT. Translation: CASSDPGRDTQYF.

This clonotype was seen a handful of times. The chain joins TRBV6-1 to TRBJ2-5; D gene ambiguous. The germline V gene has CDR1 MNHNS and CDR2 SASEGT. V was trimmed by 6 bases and J by 5 bases, leaving 16 bases between them. The CDR3 length is 14 residues. This CDR3 reads CASRDVLLMETQYF. CDR3 coding DNA: TGTGCCAGCAGAGACGTCTTACTCATGGAGACCCAGTACTTC.

This chain joins TRBV12-3 or TRBV12-4 and TRBJ2-5, with 14 bases matching TRBD2. The CDR3 has 16 residues. Germline trimming cut 5 bases from V and 3 bases from J; bases unmatched to any gene: 5. The CDR3: CASSPPGLAGEETQYF. The CDR3 DNA is TGTGCCAGCAGTCCCCCGGGACTAGCGGGGGAAGAGACCCAGTACTTC.

This clonotype was counted only a few times. V and J are TRBV5-5 and TRBJ1-5, with D uncertain. Trimming stripped 0 bases from V and 4 bases from J, with 11 bases between. Germline-derived CDR1 and CDR2 are SGHKS and YYEKEE (reference sequence). The CDR3 length is 15 residues. The DNA of the CDR3 is TGTGCCAGCAGCTTGGAATCCATTGGGAATCAGCCCCAGCATTTT. Its translation is CASSLESIGNQPQHF.

This clonotype was seen repeatedly, ten times or more. The V gene is TRBV5-1, the J gene TRBJ1-1, with D possibly matching TRBD1 (5 bases). There are 15 residues in the CDR3. Per germline, CDR1 SGHRS and CDR2 YFSETQ. V was trimmed by 8 bases and J by 1 base, leaving 18 bases between them. The CDR3 DNA is TGCGCCAGTCCGCGGCGGGCAGGGACGAACACTGAAGCTTTCTTT. Translation: CASPRRAGTNTEAFF.

The chain is built from TRBV30 and TRBJ1-2; D gene unclear. The V end was cut by 0 bases, the J end by 4 bases, with 9 bases between. Germline assignment: CDR1 GTSNPN and CDR2 SVGIG (reference sequence). This CDR3 has 13 residues. In DNA, the CDR3 is TGTGCCTGGAGTGTAGATAGTCGCTATGGCTACACCTTC. Translated: CAWSVDSRYGYTF.

This clonotype is deemed medium-sized. CDR3 residues: CASSFSSTDTQYF. CDR3 nucleotide sequence: TGTGCCAGCAGCTTCTCCAGCACAGATACGCAGTATTTT. The V call is TRBV13, the J call TRBJ2-3, with D unresolved. Germline CDR1 reads PRHDT; CDR2 reads FYEKMQ (reference sequence). The CDR3 has 13 amino acids. V dropped 3 bases and J dropped 0 bases, with 4 bases sitting between them.